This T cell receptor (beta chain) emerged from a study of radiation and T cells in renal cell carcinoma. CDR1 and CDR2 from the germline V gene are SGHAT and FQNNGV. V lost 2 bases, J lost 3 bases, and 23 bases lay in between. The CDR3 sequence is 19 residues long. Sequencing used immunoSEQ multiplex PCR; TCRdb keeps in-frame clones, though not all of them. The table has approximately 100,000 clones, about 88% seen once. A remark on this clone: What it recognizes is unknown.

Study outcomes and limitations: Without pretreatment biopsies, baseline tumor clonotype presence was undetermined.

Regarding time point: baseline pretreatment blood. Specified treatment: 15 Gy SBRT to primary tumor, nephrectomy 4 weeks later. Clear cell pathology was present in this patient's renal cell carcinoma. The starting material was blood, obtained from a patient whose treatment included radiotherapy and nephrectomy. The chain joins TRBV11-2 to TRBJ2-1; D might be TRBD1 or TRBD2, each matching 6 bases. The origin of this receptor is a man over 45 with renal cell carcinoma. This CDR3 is CASSLLGFDMGGLYNEQFF. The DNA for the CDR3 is TGTGCCAGCAGCTTATTGGGTTTTGACATGGGGGGCCTCTACAATGAGCAGTTCTTC.